These T cell receptor beta chains were read from a single sample in a study of T cells after yellow fever vaccination. One entry per CDR3 protein, called by TCRdb with MiXCR from the 5' RACE reads. The data show under 350,000 distinct CDR3 sequences, with about 4% seen just once and under 30% held by the top ten. The material sequenced was PBMCs, taken 5 days after the yellow fever booster vaccination. Receptor source: a man between 18 and 29 years old who received the YFV17D yellow fever vaccine. Both conserved end residues are trimmed from each CDR3. A D gene is named only where the DNA matches it firmly.

J gene,V gene,D gene,CDR3 protein
TRBJ2-5,TRBV29-1,TRBD2,SVDGVGTRERGQETQY
TRBJ1-2,TRBV6-2/TRBV6-3,.,ASSLGTRFFYGYT
TRBJ2-5,TRBV6-5,.,ASSSNIKETQY
TRBJ2-7,TRBV7-9,.,ASSLGQKPYEQY
TRBJ2-1,TRBV20-1,TRBD1,SARAGTDEQF
TRBJ2-6,TRBV5-5,.,ASSLLGASGANVLT
TRBJ2-3,TRBV7-3,TRBD2,ASSPTGLASVDTQY
TRBJ1-5,TRBV27,.,ASSPTVRQPQH
TRBJ2-1,TRBV20-1,.,SAHKVNEQF
TRBJ2-3,TRBV9,TRBD1,ASSAPPGGKLGTDTQY
TRBJ2-1,TRBV29-1,TRBD2,SVGSGEASYNEQF
TRBJ1-6,TRBV2,.,ASSIETTDNSPLH
TRBJ2-3,TRBV5-1,.,ASSLPSGQTRTDTQY
TRBJ1-2,TRBV9,TRBD1,ASSVASRGGPSGYT
TRBJ1-2,TRBV5-5,.,ASSSREPGYT
TRBJ2-3,TRBV7-9,.,ASSLGTAEPSTDTQY
TRBJ2-4,TRBV7-8,.,ASSLAGGLHKNIQY
TRBJ2-3,TRBV29-1,TRBD1,SVEAWDRSTDTQY
TRBJ2-7,TRBV4-1,.,ASSQVFGTPYEQY
TRBJ2-1,TRBV7-3,.,ASSLAANYNEQF
TRBJ1-2,TRBV5-5,.,ASSYGQYGYT
TRBJ2-5,TRBV2,.,ARAREARETQY
TRBJ2-3,TRBV7-2,.,ASSYLYSSTDTQY
TRBJ1-1,TRBV7-9,.,ASSLYTEAF
TRBJ2-7,TRBV7-8,.,ASSLAPDMRRYEQY
TRBJ1-5,TRBV3-1,.,ASSLAGSNQPQH
TRBJ2-5,TRBV24-1,.,ATSDSEAGETQY
TRBJ2-2,TRBV5-5,.,ASSLGQGSTGELF
TRBJ1-2,TRBV11-2,TRBD1,ASGVTGGYGGYT
TRBJ1-4,TRBV18,TRBD1,ASSPRGGDGEKLF
TRBJ1-1,TRBV10-3,TRBD1,AIRDGQGGTEAF
TRBJ1-6,TRBV30,.,AWSNSYNSPLH
TRBJ1-1,TRBV29-1,.,SPQVAF
TRBJ2-2,TRBV12-3/TRBV12-4,.,ASSFWGPMNTGELF
TRBJ1-1,TRBV6-6,.,ASSYRSLNTEAF
TRBJ2-6,TRBV4-3,.,ASSQERPGSSGANVLT
TRBJ2-3,TRBV12-3/TRBV12-4,.,ASSLFGGSTDTQY
TRBJ1-2,TRBV21-1,.,ASSNGGTGLYGYT
TRBJ2-3,TRBV6-2/TRBV6-3,TRBD2,ASSYGTSAQARDTQY
TRBJ1-1,TRBV6-6,.,ASSGRQVGVNTEAF
TRBJ1-2,TRBV7-2,.,ASSSDSSNYGYT